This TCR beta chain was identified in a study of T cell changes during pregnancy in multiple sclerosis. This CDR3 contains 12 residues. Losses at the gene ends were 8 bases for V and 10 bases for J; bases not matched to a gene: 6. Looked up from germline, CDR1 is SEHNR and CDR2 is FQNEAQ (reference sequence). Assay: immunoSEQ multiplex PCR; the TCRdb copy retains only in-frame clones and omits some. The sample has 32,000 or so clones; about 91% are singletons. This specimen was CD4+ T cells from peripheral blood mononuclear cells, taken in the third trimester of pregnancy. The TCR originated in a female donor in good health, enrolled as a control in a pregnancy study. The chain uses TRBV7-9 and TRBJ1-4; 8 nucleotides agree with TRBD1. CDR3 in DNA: TGTGCCAGCGAGGGAGACAGGGGAAAACTGTTTTTT. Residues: CASEGDRGKLFF.